This T cell receptor beta chain appears in the sequencing data of a study of type 1 and type 2 diabetes patients. The wider study: T cells were magnetically sorted from PBMCs as CD4+ or CD8+ subsets.

Genomic DNA was the PCR template. The TCR beta CDR3 region was amplified using 30 forward and 13 reverse primers. TCRdb recomputed calls from the multiplex PCR reads with MiXCR, one row per CDR3 protein. There are about 250,000 distinct CDR3 sequences in the sample; approximately 45% occur only once, and approximately 13% lies in the top ten. Germline-derived CDR1 and CDR2 are SGHRS and YFSETQ. This CDR3 is built from 15 residues. V was cut by 0 bases and J by 5 bases, with 15 bases left in between. The sequencing sample was made of peripheral blood mononuclear cells (PBMCs). This chain joins TRBV5-1 and TRBJ2-7, with a tentative D call TRBD2 (5 bases). This sequence was found in a man aged 18 to 30 with type 2 diabetes. CDR3: CASSLDRGGGDEQYF. The CDR3, as DNA: TGCGCCAGCAGCTTGGATCGGGGTGGTGGGGACGAGCAGTACTTC.